This T cell receptor beta chain is drawn from a study of CD8+ T cells in alopecia areata. Between the trimmed V and J ends, which lost 7 bases and 0 bases, there was a span of 10 bases. The CDR3 sequence is 14 residues long. CDR1 is SGHAT and CDR2 is FQNNGV in the germline V gene. Extracted from the samples, RNA was reverse transcribed into cDNA to serve as the sequencing template. Generated by immunoSEQ multiplex PCR, the TCRdb table keeps only in-frame clones and is missing some. The sample includes 150,000 to 200,000 clones, about 51% of them seen just once. Treatment here: oral pan-JAK inhibitor, 5-10 mg twice daily. Alopecia areata patients had lesional scalp punch biopsies and peripheral blood taken from them.

V and J are TRBV11-2 and TRBJ2-1; D is undetermined. This receptor was obtained from a human donor with alopecia areata. Specimen: CD8+ T cells sorted from blood, collected around week 54, from a patient treated with tofacitinib. CDR3 coding DNA: TGTGCCAGCATACCAGACTTCTCCTACAATGAGCAGTTCTTC. It is translated as CASIPDFSYNEQFF.